The clone carrying this TCR beta chain was observed at least ten times. Its antigen remains unknown. The sample originates from a study of regulatory T cells in long-lasting Graves disease. Study findings and constraints: The study found persistent patients shared more public clonotypes (2,741) than new patients (around 1,000).

With iRepertoire HTBI primers and Arm-PCR of CDR3 regions, TCR beta libraries were built. TCRdb re-analysed the multiplex PCR reads in MiXCR, keeping a single row per CDR3 protein. Counted here are 350,000 to 500,000 distinct CDR3 sequences, around a fifth occurring once; the ten biggest clones make up around 15%. Time point here: persistent/refractory GD, antithyroid drugs over 5 years with positive TRAb. Researchers made the TCR library from RNA that was extracted from PBMCs. The authors diagnosed Graves' disease using American Thyroid Association guidelines. V lost 2 bases and J lost 4, with 11 bases in between. This CDR3 is 14 amino acids long.

Sequences were derived from peripheral blood mononuclear cells (PBMCs), sampled when the disease was refractory, from a patient treated with antithyroid drugs. This chain connects TRBV12-3 or TRBV12-4 to TRBJ2-5; D is ambiguous. The source is a female donor with Graves disease. CDR3 loop: CASSLSSLGETQYF. The CDR3 bases are TGTGCCAGCAGTTTATCCTCTCTGGGAGAGACCCAGTACTTC.